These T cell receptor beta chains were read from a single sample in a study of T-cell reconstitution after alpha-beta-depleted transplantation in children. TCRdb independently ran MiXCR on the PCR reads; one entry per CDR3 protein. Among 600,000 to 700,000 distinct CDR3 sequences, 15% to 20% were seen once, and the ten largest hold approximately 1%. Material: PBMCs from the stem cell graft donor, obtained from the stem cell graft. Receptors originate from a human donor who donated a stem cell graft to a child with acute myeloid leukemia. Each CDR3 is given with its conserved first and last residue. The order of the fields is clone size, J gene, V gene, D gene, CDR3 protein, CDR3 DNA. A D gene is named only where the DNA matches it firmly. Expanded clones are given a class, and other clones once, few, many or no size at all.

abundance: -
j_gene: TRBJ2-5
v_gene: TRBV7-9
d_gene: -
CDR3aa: CASSRRAGPETQYF
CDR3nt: TGTGCCAGCAGCCGTCGGGCAGGCCCAGAGACCCAGTACTTC

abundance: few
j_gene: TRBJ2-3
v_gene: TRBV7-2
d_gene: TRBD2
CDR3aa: CASSLLQAGGLDTQYF
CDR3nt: TGTGCCAGCAGCTTACTCCAAGCGGGGGGATTAGATACGCAGTATTTT

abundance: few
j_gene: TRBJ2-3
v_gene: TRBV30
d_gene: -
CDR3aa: CAWTEGGYTDTQYF
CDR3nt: TGTGCCTGGACTGAGGGAGGATACACAGATACGCAGTATTTT

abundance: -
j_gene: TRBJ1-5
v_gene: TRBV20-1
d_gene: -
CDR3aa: CCATQGMGWGPGGQPQHF
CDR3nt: TGCTGTGCTACCCAGGGAATGGGGTGGGGCCCGGGGGGTCAGCCCCAGCATTTT

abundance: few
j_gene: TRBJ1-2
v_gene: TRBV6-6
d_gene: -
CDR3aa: CASSQGDVYGYTF
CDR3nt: TGTGCCAGCAGCCAGGGTGATGTCTATGGCTACACCTTC

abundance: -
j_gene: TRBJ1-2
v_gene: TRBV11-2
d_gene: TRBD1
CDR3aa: CASSGGDRDTYGYTF
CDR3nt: TGTGCCAGCAGCGGGGGGGACAGGGATACTTATGGCTACACCTTC

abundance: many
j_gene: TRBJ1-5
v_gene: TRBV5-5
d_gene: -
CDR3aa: CASSVYRDGSNQPQHF
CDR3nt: TGTGCCAGCAGCGTATACAGGGATGGGAGCAATCAGCCCCAGCATTTT

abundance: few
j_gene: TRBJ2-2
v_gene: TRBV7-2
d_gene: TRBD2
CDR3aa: CASSLSGGHPNTGELFF
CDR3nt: TGTGCCAGCAGCTTGAGCGGGGGCCACCCGAACACCGGGGAGCTGTTTTTT

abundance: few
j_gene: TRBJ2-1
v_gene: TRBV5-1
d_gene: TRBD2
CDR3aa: CASRPTAGAYNEQFF
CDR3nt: TGCGCCAGCAGACCCACCGCGGGGGCCTACAATGAGCAGTTCTTC

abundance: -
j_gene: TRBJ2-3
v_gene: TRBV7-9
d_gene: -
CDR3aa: CASSLARAIRPGPQYF
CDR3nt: TGTGCCAGCAGCTTAGCCAGGGCGATACGACCTGGTCCGCAGTATTTT

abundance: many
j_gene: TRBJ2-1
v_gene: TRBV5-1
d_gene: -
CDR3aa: CASSAYQGRDEQFF
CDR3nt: TGCGCCAGCAGCGCGTATCAGGGGCGGGATGAGCAGTTCTTC

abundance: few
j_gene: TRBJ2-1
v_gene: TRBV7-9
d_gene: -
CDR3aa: CASRHPPPRHNEQFF
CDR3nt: TGTGCCAGCAGGCATCCTCCGCCTAGACACAATGAGCAGTTCTTC

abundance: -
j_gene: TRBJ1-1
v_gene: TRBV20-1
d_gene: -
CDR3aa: CSAGGGWGGTEAFF
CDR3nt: TGCAGTGCGGGAGGAGGGTGGGGAGGCACTGAAGCTTTCTTT

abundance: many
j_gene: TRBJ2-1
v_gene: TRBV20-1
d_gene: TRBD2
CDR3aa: CSAREVGRGYNEQFF
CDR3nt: TGCAGTGCTAGAGAGGTCGGGCGGGGGTACAATGAGCAGTTCTTC

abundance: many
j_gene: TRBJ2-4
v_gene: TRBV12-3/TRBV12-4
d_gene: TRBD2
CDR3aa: CASSVIAGRDIQYF
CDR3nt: TGTGCCAGCAGTGTTATAGCGGGGAGAGACATTCAGTACTTC

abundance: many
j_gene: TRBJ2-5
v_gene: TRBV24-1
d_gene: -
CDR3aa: CATRQHAHWETQYF
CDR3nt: TGTGCCACCAGGCAGCACGCCCATTGGGAGACCCAGTACTTC

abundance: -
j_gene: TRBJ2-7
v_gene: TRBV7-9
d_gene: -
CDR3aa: CASSSAISYEQYF
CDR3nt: TGTGCCAGCAGCTCCGCAATCTCCTACGAGCAGTACTTC

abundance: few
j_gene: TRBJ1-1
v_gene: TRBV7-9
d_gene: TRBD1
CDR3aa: CASSFDRALGAEAFF
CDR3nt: TGTGCCAGCAGTTTTGACAGGGCGCTAGGAGCTGAAGCTTTCTTT

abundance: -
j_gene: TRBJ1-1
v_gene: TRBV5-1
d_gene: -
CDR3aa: CASSRVLENTEAFF
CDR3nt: TGCGCCAGCAGCAGGGTGTTGGAGAACACTGAAGCTTTCTTT

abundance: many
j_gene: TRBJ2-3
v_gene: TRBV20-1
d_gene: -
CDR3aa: CSEGGWSSTDTQYF
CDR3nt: TGCAGCGAGGGGGGTTGGAGTAGCACAGATACGCAGTATTTT